The next 28 T cell receptor beta chains were all read from a single sample in a study of cytomegalovirus exposure and HLA in healthy donors. A multiplex PCR was run with 60 Vbeta primers and 13 Jbeta primers. Sequencing used immunoSEQ multiplex PCR; TCRdb keeps in-frame clones, though not all of them. Of around 250,000 clones detected, 80% to 95% appear once; the ten largest clones hold 1.7%. The sequenced sample consisted of PBMCs. These receptors all stem from a girl aged 2-10 years in good health and CMV-seronegative.

The chain carries TRBV6-6 and TRBJ2-1, with no clear D. Per germline, CDR1 MNHNY and CDR2 SVGAGI (reference sequence). Trimming took 0 bases from V and 0 from J, leaving 9 bases between them. The CDR3 consists of 16 residues. The CDR3 loop is CASSYSAVSSYNEQFF. DNA of the CDR3: TGTGCCAGCAGTTACTCGGCGGTTAGCTCCTACAATGAGCAGTTCTTC.

The chain employs TRBV19 and TRBJ2-3; D is perhaps TRBD1 (6 bases). CDR1 is LNHDA, CDR2 SQIVND, per germline (reference sequence). With 5 bases removed from V and 8 bases from J, the gap between germline ends came to 14 bases. CDR3 length equals 13 residues. This CDR3 reads CASSAGDKVTQYF. DNA of the CDR3: TGTGCCAGTAGTGCAGGGGATAAGGTTACGCAGTATTTT.

The chain links TRBV2 to TRBJ1-6; D is undetermined. The V end was cut by 8 bases, the J end by 8 bases, with 13 bases between. Germline V CDR1 and CDR2: SNHLY, FYNNEI. This CDR3 has 13 amino acids. The CDR3 loop reads CASHRSRDSPLHF. CDR3 DNA sequence: TGTGCCAGCCACCGCAGTCGGGATTCACCCCTCCACTTT. The variable domain in full, completed from reference TRBV2 and TRBJ1-6, reads EPEVTQTPSHQVTQMGQEVILRCVPISNHLYFYWYRQILGQKVEFLVSFYNNEISEKSEIFDDQFSVERPDGSNFTLKIRSTKLEDSAMYFCASHRSRDSPLHFGNGTRLTVT.

The rearrangement joins TRBV2 to TRBJ2-5, with 13 positions matching TRBD2. CDR1 and CDR2 from the germline V gene are SNHLY and FYNNEI. CDR3 length: 18 residues. The V gene end was trimmed by 3 bases and the J gene end by 11 bases; junction bases not matched to a gene: 18. The CDR3 nucleotides are TGTGCCAGCAGTGACGCGGGGGCACTAGCGGGGGGGATTTTCCAGCAGTACTTC. It translates to CASSDAGALAGGIFQQYF. The full variable domain, rest sourced from reference TRBV2 and TRBJ2-5, is EPEVTQTPSHQVTQMGQEVILRCVPISNHLYFYWYRQILGQKVEFLVSFYNNEISEKSEIFDDQFSVERPDGSNFTLKIRSTKLEDSAMYFCASSDAGALAGGIFQQYFGPGTRLLVL.

This chain uses TRBV6-5 with TRBJ1-5, with D unresolved. The length of the CDR3 is 11 residues. The germline V and J ends were trimmed by 9 bases and 4 bases, with 7 bases remaining between them. Germline V gene sequence: CDR1 MNHEY, CDR2 SVGAGI. CDR3 DNA sequence: TGTGCCAGACAGCTAAATCAGCCCCAGCATTTT. It yields the protein CARQLNQPQHF.

This clone appeared a few times. The V gene is TRBV30, the J gene TRBJ2-4; 7 bases are shared with TRBD2. CDR1 is GTSNPN, CDR2 SVGIG, per germline (reference sequence). This CDR3 has 12 amino acids. V was pared by 8 bases and J by 6 bases, with 7 bases of the junction left unmatched. CDR3 DNA: TGTGCCAGGATGGGGGGGGGAAACATTCAGTACTTC. Residues: CARMGGGNIQYF.

The chain uses TRBV7-9 and TRBJ1-1; D remains unclear. The germline CDR1 and CDR2 sequences are SEHNR and FQNEAQ (reference sequence). This CDR3 has 14 residues. Trimming pared 5 bases from V and 4 bases from J, leaving 14 bases between. CDR3 sequence (DNA): TGTGCCAGCAGCAAACTTGGAGGCGGCACTGAAGCTTTCTTT. Its translation is CASSKLGGGTEAFF. The variable domain in full, with the rest retrieved from reference TRBV7-9 and TRBJ1-1, is DTGVSQNPRHKITKRGQNVTFRCDPISEHNRLYWYRQTLGQGPEFLTYFQNEAQLEKSRLLSDRFSAERPKGSFSTLEIQRTEQGDSAMYLCASSKLGGGTEAFFGQGTRLTVV.

This chain joins TRBV12-5 and TRBJ1-4, with a possible D match to TRBD1 (6 bases). V was trimmed by 6 bases and J by 6 bases, leaving 17 bases between them. Germline V CDR1 and CDR2: LGHNT, FRNRAP. The CDR3 is 15 residues long. The CDR3 DNA follows: TGTGCTAGTGGACATCCCACAGGGAGTGATGAAAAACTGTTTTTT. It encodes CASGHPTGSDEKLFF.

The J gene is TRBJ1-5, the V gene TRBV18, with 7 positions matching TRBD1. The CDR3 runs 15 residues. CDR1 is KGHSH and CDR2 is LQKENI in the germline V gene. Trimming took 6 bases from V and 0 from J; bases not matched to a gene: 5. The CDR3 coding sequence is TGTGCCAGCTCCGCGACAGGGCTTAGCAATCAGCCCCAGCATTTT. Its translation is CASSATGLSNQPQHF.

This chain connects TRBV19 to TRBJ1-2; TRBD1 might be the D (6 bases). The CDR3 spans 12 residues. Trimming shortened V by 9 bases and J by 5 bases, and 13 bases separated the two germline ends. Germline V lookup: CDR1 LNHDA, CDR2 SQIVND (reference sequence). The DNA for the CDR3 is TGTGCCAGCGAATCACAGGGTTATGGCTACACCTTC. This gives the protein CASESQGYGYTF.

The chain employs TRBV2 and TRBJ1-1, with a weak D call TRBD1 (6 bases). The CDR3 totals 14 residues. Germline assignment: CDR1 SNHLY and CDR2 FYNNEI. The V end lost 7 bases, the J end lost 2 bases, and 14 bases lay between the germline ends. For the CDR3, the DNA is TGTGCCAGCAAGAACAGGGTAACTAACACTGAAGCTTTCTTT. This gives the protein CASKNRVTNTEAFF.

As to this clone: Other DNA sequences in this specimen translate into the identical CDR3. V usage is TRBV5-1 and J usage is TRBJ2-1; 12 nucleotides align to TRBD2. The germline V gene has CDR1 SGHRS and CDR2 YFSETQ. This CDR3 has 15 amino acids. Trimming cost V 0 bases and J 7 bases; bases outside gene matches: 2. Written as DNA, the CDR3 is TGCGCCAGCAGCTTGGCTCTAGCGGGGGGGAATGAGCAGTTCTTC. It is translated as CASSLALAGGNEQFF.

This clone was detected only once. V is TRBV14 and J is TRBJ2-7; 11 nucleotides agree with TRBD2. The V gene's germline CDR1 is SGHDN and CDR2 FVKESK. V lost 5 bases to trimming and J lost 3 bases; unmatched junction nucleotides: 3. The CDR3 consists of 14 residues. CDR3 sequence reads: CASSYTSGSYEQYF. The CDR3 nucleotides read TGTGCCAGCAGCTACACTAGCGGGAGCTACGAGCAGTACTTC.

The rearrangement uses TRBV15 and TRBJ1-5; D is unclear. Looked up from germline, CDR1 is LNHNV and CDR2 is YYDKDF (reference sequence). This CDR3 region has 16 residues. The chain's CDR3 is CARARDGGWSNQPQHF. The CDR3, as DNA: TGTGCGCGGGCCCGAGACGGAGGTTGGAGCAATCAGCCCCAGCATTTT. The complete variable domain, with remaining parts taken from reference TRBV15 and TRBJ1-5, reads DAMVIQNPRYQVTQFGKPVTLSCSQTLNHNVMYWYQQKSSQAPKLLFHYYDKDFNNEADTPDNFQSRRPNTSFCFLDIRSPGLGDTAMYLCARARDGGWSNQPQHFGDGTRLSIL.

The J gene is TRBJ1-2, the V gene TRBV2; tentatively, D is TRBD1 (6 bases). The V end was cut by 6 bases, the J end by 0 bases, with 11 bases between. Germline CDR1 SNHLY, CDR2 FYNNEI. The CDR3 spans 14 residues. CDR3 bases: TGTGCCAGCAGGAGCGGGACACCTAACTATGGCTACACCTTC. Translation gives CASRSGTPNYGYTF.

The rearrangement links TRBV28 to TRBJ1-2; TRBD1 matches 12 bases. Germline assignment: CDR1 MDHEN and CDR2 SYDVKM. The J segment lost 3 bases and the V segment lost 7 bases, leaving 9 bases of the junction unmatched. CDR3 length equals 16 residues. CDR3 in amino acids: CASIGTGGPQDYGYTF. For the CDR3, the DNA is TGTGCCAGCATTGGGACAGGGGGCCCCCAGGACTATGGCTACACCTTC.

V is TRBV6-5 and J is TRBJ2-3; 11 nucleotides align to TRBD1. This CDR3 contains 16 residues. The V gene's germline CDR1 is MNHEY and CDR2 SVGAGI. With V trimmed by 4 bases and J by 1 base, 4 bases remained unmatched. CDR3 protein: CASSSGTGGRTDTQYF. CDR3 coding DNA: TGTGCCAGCAGTTCCGGGACAGGGGGACGCACAGATACGCAGTATTTT.

The gene calls are TRBV5-4 and TRBJ2-2, with TRBD2 matching 7 bases. The CDR3 is 16 residues long. Trimming removed 0 bases from V and 1 base from J; junction bases left unmatched: 3. Germline V gives CDR1 SGHNT, CDR2 YYREEE (reference sequence). The DNA for the CDR3 is TGTGCCAGCAGCTTGGGGGCTAGCGGGAACACCGGGGAGCTGTTTTTT. Protein sequence: CASSLGASGNTGELFF.

The J gene is TRBJ2-7, the V gene TRBV19; 7 nucleotides line up with TRBD1. V shed 6 bases and J 1 base; nucleotides not matched to a gene: 9. The germline V gene encodes CDR1 LNHDA and CDR2 SQIVND (reference sequence). The CDR3 covers 15 residues. The CDR3 DNA is TGTGCCAGTAGACCGATCGGGACAGCTTCCTACGAGCAGTACTTC. Its translation is CASRPIGTASYEQYF.

The J gene is TRBJ2-1, the V gene TRBV27; D perhaps matches TRBD1 (6 bases). This CDR3 spans 11 amino acids. Per germline, CDR1 MNHEY and CDR2 SMNVEV (reference sequence). The V end lost 5 bases, the J end lost 9 bases, and 8 bases lay between the germline ends. CDR3 loop: CASSIGGEQFF. CDR3 coding DNA: TGTGCCAGCAGTATAGGGGGTGAGCAGTTCTTC.

The chain uses TRBV7-9 and TRBJ2-3; D is uncertain. The CDR3 spans 16 residues. Germline CDR1 SEHNR, CDR2 FQNEAQ (reference sequence). Trimming stripped 5 bases from V and 1 base from J, with 16 bases between. This CDR3 reads CASSGSLRGGTDTQYF. For the CDR3, the DNA is TGTGCCAGCAGCGGCTCCTTAAGAGGAGGCACAGATACGCAGTATTTT.

A remark on this clone: The germline gene is not matched at one end of the junction; a read error may be the cause. This rearrangement joins TRBV14 to TRBJ2-3; TRBD2 is a possible D gene (5 bases). This CDR3 region has 11 residues. Germline-derived CDR1 and CDR2 are SGHDN and FVKESK. The CDR3 DNA is TGTGCCAGCAGCCAAGGGGGAGTTTTCACGTTT. It translates to CASSQGGVFTF.

This clone was observed once. The CDR3 sequence is CASSRGTSGGYEQYF. The CDR3 nucleotides read TGTGCCAGCAGCCGAGGGACTAGCGGGGGATACGAGCAGTACTTC. The chain carries TRBV5-6 and TRBJ2-7; 14 bases align to TRBD2. In germline, CDR1 is SGHDT, CDR2 YYEEEE. CDR3 size: 15 residues. V lost 4 bases to trimming and J lost 4 bases; unmatched junction nucleotides: 4.

V usage is TRBV19 and J usage is TRBJ2-5; a possible D gene is TRBD1 (6 bases). Germline V gene sequence: CDR1 LNHDA, CDR2 SQIVND (reference sequence). V dropped 6 bases and J dropped 2 bases, with 7 bases sitting between them. The CDR3 covers 12 residues. The CDR3: CASRQGQETQYF. CDR3 sequence (DNA): TGTGCCAGTAGACAGGGTCAAGAGACCCAGTACTTC. The variable domain in full, completed from reference TRBV19 and TRBJ2-5, reads DGGITQSPKYLFRKEGQNVTLSCEQNLNHDAMYWYRQDPGQGLRLIYYSQIVNDFQKGDIAEGYSVSREKKESFPLTVTSAQKNPTAFYLCASRQGQETQYFGPGTRLLVL.

V is TRBV6-5 and J is TRBJ1-2; D perhaps matches TRBD1 (5 bases). Trimming removed 6 bases from V and 0 bases from J, with 14 bases in between. This CDR3 comprises 15 residues. Germline V lookup: CDR1 MNHEY, CDR2 SVGAGI. CDR3 DNA sequence: TGTGCCAGCAGGGGCCTTGGCAGGGCTAACTATGGCTACACCTTC. It specifies CASRGLGRANYGYTF.

The chain uses TRBV7-6 and TRBJ2-5, with unresolved D. Trimming stripped 1 base from V and 5 bases from J, with 14 bases between. There are 15 residues in the CDR3. Germline loops: CDR1 SGHVS, CDR2 FNYEAQ. For the CDR3, the DNA is TGTGCCAGCAGCTTAGAACGGGTACCAAGCGAGACCCAGTACTTC. This sequence encodes CASSLERVPSETQYF.

The chain combines TRBV30 with TRBJ2-5; 9 bases are shared with TRBD1. This CDR3 region has 16 residues. Germline-derived CDR1 and CDR2 are GTSNPN and SVGIG (reference sequence). J was trimmed by 3 bases and V by 6 bases; bases with no gene match: 14. The CDR3 bases are TGTGCCTGTTTTCCCGGGACAGGGATTGTCGAAGAGACCCAGTACTTC. Its translation: CACFPGTGIVEETQYF.

The chain is built from TRBV5-5 and TRBJ2-3; no reliable D call. Trimming removed 0 bases from V and 2 bases from J, with 10 bases in between. The germline gives CDR1 SGHKS, CDR2 YYEKEE (reference sequence). CDR3 length equals 15 residues. CDR3 in amino acids: CASSLVPSSTDTQYF. The CDR3 DNA sequence: TGTGCCAGCAGCTTGGTCCCCTCCTCCACAGATACGCAGTATTTT.